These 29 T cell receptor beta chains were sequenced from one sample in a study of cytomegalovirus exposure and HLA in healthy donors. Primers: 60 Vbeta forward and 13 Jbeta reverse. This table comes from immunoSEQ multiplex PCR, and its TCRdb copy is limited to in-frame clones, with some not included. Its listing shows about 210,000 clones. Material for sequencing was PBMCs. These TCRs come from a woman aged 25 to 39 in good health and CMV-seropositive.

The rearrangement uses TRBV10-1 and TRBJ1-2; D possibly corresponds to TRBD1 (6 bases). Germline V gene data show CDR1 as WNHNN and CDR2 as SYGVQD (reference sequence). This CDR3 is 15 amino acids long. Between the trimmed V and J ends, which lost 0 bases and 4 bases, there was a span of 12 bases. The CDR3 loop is CASSESPGDAYGYTF. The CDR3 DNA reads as TGCGCCAGCAGTGAGTCTCCAGGGGATGCCTATGGCTACACCTTC.

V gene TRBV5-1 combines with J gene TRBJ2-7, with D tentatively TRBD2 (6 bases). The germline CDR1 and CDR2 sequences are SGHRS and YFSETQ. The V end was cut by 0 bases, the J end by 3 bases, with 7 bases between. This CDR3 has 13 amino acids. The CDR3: CASSLGLVYEQYF. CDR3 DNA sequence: TGCGCCAGCAGCTTGGGACTAGTCTACGAGCAGTACTTC.

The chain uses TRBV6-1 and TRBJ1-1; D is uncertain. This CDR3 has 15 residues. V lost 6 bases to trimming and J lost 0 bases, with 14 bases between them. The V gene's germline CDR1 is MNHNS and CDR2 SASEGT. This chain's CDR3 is CASSLNGLMNTEAFF. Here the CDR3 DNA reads TGTGCCAGCAGCTTGAATGGGCTAATGAACACTGAAGCTTTCTTT.

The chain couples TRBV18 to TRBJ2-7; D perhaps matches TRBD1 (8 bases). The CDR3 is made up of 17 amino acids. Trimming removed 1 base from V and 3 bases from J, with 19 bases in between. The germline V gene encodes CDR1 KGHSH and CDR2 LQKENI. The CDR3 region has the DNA TGTGCCAGCTCACCACTCGGGGGGACAGGAACTCTCTACGAGCAGTACTTC. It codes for CASSPLGGTGTLYEQYF.

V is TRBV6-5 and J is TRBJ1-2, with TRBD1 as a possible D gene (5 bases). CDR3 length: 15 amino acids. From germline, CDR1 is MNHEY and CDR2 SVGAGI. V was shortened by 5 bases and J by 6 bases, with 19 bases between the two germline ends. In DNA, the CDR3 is TGTGCCAGCAGTAAGACCGGGCCAAGGGGAAATGGCTACACCTTC. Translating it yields CASSKTGPRGNGYTF.

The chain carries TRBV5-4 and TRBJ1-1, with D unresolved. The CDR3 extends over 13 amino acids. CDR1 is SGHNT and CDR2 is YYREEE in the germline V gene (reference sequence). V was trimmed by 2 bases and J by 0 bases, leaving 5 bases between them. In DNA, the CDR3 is TGTGCCAGCAGCTTTTCTTTGAACACTGAAGCTTTCTTT. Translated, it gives CASSFSLNTEAFF.

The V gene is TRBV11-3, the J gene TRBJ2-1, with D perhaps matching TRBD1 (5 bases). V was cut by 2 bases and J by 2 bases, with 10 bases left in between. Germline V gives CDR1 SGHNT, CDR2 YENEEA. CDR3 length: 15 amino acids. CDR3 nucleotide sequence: TGTGCCAGCAGCTTACGGGCAGGGACCTACAATGAGCAGTTCTTC. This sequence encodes CASSLRAGTYNEQFF.

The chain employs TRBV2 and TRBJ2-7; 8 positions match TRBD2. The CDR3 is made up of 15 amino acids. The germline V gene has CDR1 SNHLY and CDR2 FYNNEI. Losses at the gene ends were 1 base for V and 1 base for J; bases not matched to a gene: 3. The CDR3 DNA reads TGTGCCAGCAGTGAAGACCCTAGCGGGTCCTACGAGCAGTACTTC. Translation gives CASSEDPSGSYEQYF.

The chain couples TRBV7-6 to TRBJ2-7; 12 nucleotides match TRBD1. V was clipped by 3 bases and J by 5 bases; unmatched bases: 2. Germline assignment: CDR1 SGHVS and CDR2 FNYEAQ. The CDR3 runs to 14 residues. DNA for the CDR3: TGTGCCAGCAGCTTGGGGACAGGGGGCAACGAGCAGTACTTC. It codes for CASSLGTGGNEQYF.

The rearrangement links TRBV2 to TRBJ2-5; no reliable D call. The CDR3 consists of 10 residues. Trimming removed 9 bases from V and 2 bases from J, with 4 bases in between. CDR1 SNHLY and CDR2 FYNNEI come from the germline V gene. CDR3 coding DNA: TGTGCCAGTTCACAAGAGACCCAGTACTTC. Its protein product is CASSQETQYF. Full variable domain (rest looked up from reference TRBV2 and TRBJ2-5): EPEVTQTPSHQVTQMGQEVILRCVPISNHLYFYWYRQILGQKVEFLVSFYNNEISEKSEIFDDQFSVERPDGSNFTLKIRSTKLEDSAMYFCASSQETQYFGPGTRLLVL.

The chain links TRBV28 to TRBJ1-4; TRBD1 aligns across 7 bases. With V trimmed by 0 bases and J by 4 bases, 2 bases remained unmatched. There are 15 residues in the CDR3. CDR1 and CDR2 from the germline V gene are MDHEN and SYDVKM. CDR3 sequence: CASSLWDRSNEKLFF. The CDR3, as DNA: TGTGCCAGCAGTTTATGGGACAGGAGTAATGAAAAACTGTTTTTT.

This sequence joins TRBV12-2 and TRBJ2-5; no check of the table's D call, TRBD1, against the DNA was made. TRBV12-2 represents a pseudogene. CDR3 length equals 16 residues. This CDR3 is CASRPWTGSKGETQYF. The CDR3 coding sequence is TGTGCAAGTCGCCCCTGGACAGGGTCTAAGGGTGAGACCCAGTACTTC.

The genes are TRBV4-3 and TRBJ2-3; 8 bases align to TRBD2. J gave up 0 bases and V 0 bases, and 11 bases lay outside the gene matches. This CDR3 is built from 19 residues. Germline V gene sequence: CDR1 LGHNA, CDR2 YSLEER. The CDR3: CASSQDPFLSGGSTDTQYF. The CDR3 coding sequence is TGCGCCAGCAGCCAAGACCCATTTTTAAGCGGGGGAAGCACAGATACGCAGTATTTT.

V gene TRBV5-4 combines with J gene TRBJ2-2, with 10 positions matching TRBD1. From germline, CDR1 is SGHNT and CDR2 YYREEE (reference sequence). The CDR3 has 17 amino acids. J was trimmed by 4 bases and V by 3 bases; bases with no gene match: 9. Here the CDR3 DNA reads TGTGCCAGCAGCTCCGGGACAGGGGTTATGGGCACCGGGGAGCTGTTTTTT. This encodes CASSSGTGVMGTGELFF. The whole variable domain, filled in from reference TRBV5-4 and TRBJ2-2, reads ETGVTQSPTHLIKTRGQQVTLRCSSQSGHNTVSWYQQALGQGPQFIFQYYREEENGRGNFPPRFSGLQFPNYSSELNVNALELDDSALYLCASSSGTGVMGTGELFFGEGSRLTVL.

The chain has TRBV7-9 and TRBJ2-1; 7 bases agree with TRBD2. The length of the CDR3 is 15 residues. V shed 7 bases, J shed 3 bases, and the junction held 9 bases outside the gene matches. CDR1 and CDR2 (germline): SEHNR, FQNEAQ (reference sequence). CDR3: CASTPLGGGYNEQFF. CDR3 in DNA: TGTGCCAGCACCCCCTTGGGGGGGGGCTACAATGAGCAGTTCTTC.

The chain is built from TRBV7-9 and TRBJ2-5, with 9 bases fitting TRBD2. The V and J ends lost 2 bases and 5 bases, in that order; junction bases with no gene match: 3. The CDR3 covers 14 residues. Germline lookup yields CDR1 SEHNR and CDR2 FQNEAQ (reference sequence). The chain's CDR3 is CASSLQAGGETQYF. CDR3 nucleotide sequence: TGTGCCAGCAGCTTACAAGCGGGAGGTGAGACCCAGTACTTC.

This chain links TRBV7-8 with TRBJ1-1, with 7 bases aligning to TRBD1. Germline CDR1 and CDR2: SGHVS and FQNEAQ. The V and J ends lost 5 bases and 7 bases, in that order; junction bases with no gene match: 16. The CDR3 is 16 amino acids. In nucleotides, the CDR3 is TGTGCCAGCAGCGCCTGGGACAGTGTAACAAGGGTTGAAGCTTTCTTT. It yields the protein CASSAWDSVTRVEAFF.

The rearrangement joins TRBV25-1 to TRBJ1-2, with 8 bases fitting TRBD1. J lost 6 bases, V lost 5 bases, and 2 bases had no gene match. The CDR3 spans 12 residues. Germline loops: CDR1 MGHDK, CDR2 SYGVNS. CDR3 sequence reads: CASSWTGNGYTF. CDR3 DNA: TGTGCCAGCAGTTGGACAGGGAATGGCTACACCTTC.

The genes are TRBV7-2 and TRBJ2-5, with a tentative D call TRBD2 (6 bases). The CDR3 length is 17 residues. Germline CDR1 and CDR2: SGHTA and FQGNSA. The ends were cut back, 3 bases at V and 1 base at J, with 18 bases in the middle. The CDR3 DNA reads TGTGCCAGCAGCTTGAGTACGGGAGTCCCGATCCAAGAGACCCAGTACTTC. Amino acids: CASSLSTGVPIQETQYF.

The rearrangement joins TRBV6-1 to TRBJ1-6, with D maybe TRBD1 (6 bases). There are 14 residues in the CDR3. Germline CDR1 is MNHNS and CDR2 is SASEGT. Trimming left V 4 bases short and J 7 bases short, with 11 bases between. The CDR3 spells CASSVTGENSPLHF. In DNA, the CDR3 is TGTGCCAGCAGTGTGACAGGAGAGAATTCACCCCTCCACTTT.

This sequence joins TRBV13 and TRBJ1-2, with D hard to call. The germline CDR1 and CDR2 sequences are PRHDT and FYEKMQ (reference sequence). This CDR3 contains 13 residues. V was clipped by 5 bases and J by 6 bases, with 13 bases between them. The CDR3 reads CASSPRRPDGYTF. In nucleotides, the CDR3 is TGTGCCAGCAGCCCCCGGCGGCCGGATGGCTACACCTTC.

The CDR3: CASSPGTGESDEQFF. The CDR3 nucleotides read TGTGCCAGCTCACCCGGGACAGGGGAGAGTGATGAGCAGTTCTTC. The chain uses TRBV18 and TRBJ2-1; 10 positions match TRBD1. This CDR3 region has 15 residues. J gave up 8 bases and V 3 bases, and 7 bases lay outside the gene matches. CDR1 is KGHSH, CDR2 LQKENI, per germline.

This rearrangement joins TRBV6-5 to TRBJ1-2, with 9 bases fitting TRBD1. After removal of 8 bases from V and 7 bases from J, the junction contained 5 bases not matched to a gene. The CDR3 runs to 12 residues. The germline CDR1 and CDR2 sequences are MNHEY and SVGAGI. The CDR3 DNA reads TGTGCCAGCGCTAGACAGGGGGGTGGCTACACCTTC. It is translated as CASARQGGGYTF.

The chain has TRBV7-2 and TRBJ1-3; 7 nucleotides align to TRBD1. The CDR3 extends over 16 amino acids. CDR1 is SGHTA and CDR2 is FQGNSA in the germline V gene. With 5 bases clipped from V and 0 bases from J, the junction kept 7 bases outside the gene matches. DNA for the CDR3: TGTGCCAGCAGCCCCCACAGGGGTAGCTCTGGAAACACCATATATTTT. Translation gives CASSPHRGSSGNTIYF. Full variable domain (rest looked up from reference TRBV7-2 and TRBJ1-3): GAGVSQSPSNKVTEKGKDVELRCDPISGHTALYWYRQSLGQGLEFLIYFQGNSAPDKSGLPSDRFSAERTGGSVSTLTIQRTQQEDSAVYLCASSPHRGSSGNTIYFGEGSWLTVV.

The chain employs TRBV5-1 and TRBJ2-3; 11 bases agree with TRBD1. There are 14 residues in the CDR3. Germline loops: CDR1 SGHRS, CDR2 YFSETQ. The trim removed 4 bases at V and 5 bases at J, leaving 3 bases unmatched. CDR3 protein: CASSPGQGEDTQYF. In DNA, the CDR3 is TGCGCCAGCAGCCCGGGACAGGGGGAAGATACGCAGTATTTT.

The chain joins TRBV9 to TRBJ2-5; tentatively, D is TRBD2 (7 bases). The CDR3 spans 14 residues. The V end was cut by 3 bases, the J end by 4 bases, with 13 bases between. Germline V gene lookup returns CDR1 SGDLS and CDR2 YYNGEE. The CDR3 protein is CASSGGGLVETQYF. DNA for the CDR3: TGTGCCAGCAGCGGCGGGGGCTTGGTAGAGACCCAGTACTTC.

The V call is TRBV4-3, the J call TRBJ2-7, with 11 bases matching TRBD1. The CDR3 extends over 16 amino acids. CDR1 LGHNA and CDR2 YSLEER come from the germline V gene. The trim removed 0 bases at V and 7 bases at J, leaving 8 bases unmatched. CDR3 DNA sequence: TGCGCCAGCAGCCAAGACCCGGGACAGGGGGTATGGGAGCAGTACTTC. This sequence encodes CASSQDPGQGVWEQYF.

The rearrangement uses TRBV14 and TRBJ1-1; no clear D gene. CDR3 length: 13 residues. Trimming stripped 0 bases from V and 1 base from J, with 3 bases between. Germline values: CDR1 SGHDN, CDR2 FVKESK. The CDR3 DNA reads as TGTGCCAGCAGCCAAGACTGGAACACTGAAGCTTTCTTT. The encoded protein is CASSQDWNTEAFF.

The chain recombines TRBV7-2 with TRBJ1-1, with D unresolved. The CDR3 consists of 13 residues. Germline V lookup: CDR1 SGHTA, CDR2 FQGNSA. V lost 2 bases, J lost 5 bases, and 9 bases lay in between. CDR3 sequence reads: CASSLTPRTEAFF. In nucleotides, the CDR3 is TGTGCCAGCAGCTTAACGCCCAGGACTGAAGCTTTCTTT.